This T cell receptor (beta chain) was sequenced during a study of OX40 agonist ivuxolimab in advanced cancers. The data were produced by immunoSEQ multiplex PCR, yet TCRdb's version contains in-frame clones alone and is incomplete. The data show fewer than 70,000 clones, approximately 87% seen once. Germline CDR1 reads MGHDK; CDR2 reads SYGVNS. This CDR3 is 15 amino acids long. V lost 4 bases and J 1 base, leaving 8 bases between the germline ends. The sample was CD4+ or CD8+ T cells sorted from blood, taken in a trial of the OX40 agonist ivuxolimab. This TCR was recovered from an adult with an advanced solid tumor such as melanoma, head and neck, liver or kidney cancer. This chain connects TRBV25-1 to TRBJ2-6, with a tentative D call TRBD1 (6 bases). The CDR3 sequence: CASSATGSGANVLTF. CDR3 nucleotides: TGTGCCAGCAGTGCTACAGGGTCTGGGGCCAACGTCCTGACTTTC.